A selection of T cell receptor beta chains follows, all from one sample in a study of T cell repertoires in cytomegalovirus infection. Each CDR3 protein is one row after TCRdb ran MiXCR on the reads. The sample consists of nearly 450,000 distinct CDR3 sequences, approximately 31% of them appearing once. Sequenced input: PBMCs. The receptors shown here come from a human donor in good health (CMV status not recorded). Some clones in this sample may be carry-over from other donors' samples. CDR3s include the opening cysteine and the closing phenylalanine or tryptophan. A D gene is named only where the DNA matches it firmly. Clone size appears in some rows only: once, few, many, or a class for an expanded clone.

V gene	D gene	clone size	J gene	CDR3 DNA	CDR3 protein
TRBV2	NA	few	TRBJ1-2	TGTGCCAGCAGTGAAGCGCTTGACAGCCACTATGGCTACACCTTC	CASSEALDSHYGYTF
TRBV19	NA	NA	TRBJ2-7	TGTGCCAGTACCCCCGACAGGTTCTCCTACGAGCAGTACTTC	CASTPDRFSYEQYF
TRBV20-1	NA	NA	TRBJ2-7	TGCAGTGCTAGAGGTTCCGCCTTCTACGAGCAGTACTTC	CSARGSAFYEQYF
TRBV20-1	NA	few	TRBJ2-1	TGCAGTGCTAGAGATCATACGGGGGATACCTACAATGAGCAGTTCTTC	CSARDHTGDTYNEQFF
TRBV20-1	TRBD1	NA	TRBJ2-7	TGCAGTGCCAGAAGACAGGGGTCGATCGAGCAGTACTTC	CSARRQGSIEQYF
TRBV19	NA	few	TRBJ1-2	TGTGCCAGTGGGCAGCGTACGGATCTTGGCTACACCTTC	CASGQRTDLGYTF
TRBV7-9	TRBD1	NA	TRBJ1-2	TGTGCCAGCAGTACCGGACAGGGGGCCTATGGCTACACCTTC	CASSTGQGAYGYTF
TRBV6-6	TRBD2	NA	TRBJ2-3	TGTGCCAAAACGGGGCGGGGGTGGACAGATACGCAGTATTTT	CAKTGRGWTDTQYF
TRBV5-5	NA	NA	TRBJ2-1	TGTGCCAGCAGCTTGGGGGTAGGGGACTACAATGAGCAGTTCTTC	CASSLGVGDYNEQFF
TRBV13	NA	NA	TRBJ2-5	TGTGCCAGCAGCGCCCTGGGGGCGGGGGCCCCGGAGACCCAGTACTTC	CASSALGAGAPETQYF
TRBV10-3	NA	few	TRBJ1-6	TGTGCCATCAGAGGTCAGGAACAGAAGAATTCACCCCTCCACTTT	CAIRGQEQKNSPLHF
TRBV3-1	NA	NA	TRBJ2-1	TGTGCCAGCAGCCAAGATACCATAGGACTGTTCTTC	CASSQDTIGLFF
TRBV20-1	NA	few	TRBJ2-3	TGCAGTGCTCAAGACTACCAAACGGGAGATACGCAGTATTTT	CSAQDYQTGDTQYF
TRBV12-3/TRBV12-4	NA	NA	TRBJ1-6	TGTGCCAGCAGTTTTTTGGCGGCCTCAAATTCACCCCTCCACTTT	CASSFLAASNSPLHF
TRBV6-6	NA	NA	TRBJ2-2	TGTGCCAGCAGTGATAGGGGATACACCGGGGAGCTGTTTTTT	CASSDRGYTGELFF
TRBV7-8	TRBD1	many	TRBJ2-5	TGTGCCAGCAGCGCCCCTCGGACCGGGACAGGGCGTGAGACCCAGTACTTC	CASSAPRTGTGRETQYF
TRBV14	NA	NA	TRBJ1-4	TGTGCCAGCAGCCAAGACCAACTAGGACCCGGAACACTGTTTTTT	CASSQDQLGPGTLFF
TRBV19	TRBD1	NA	TRBJ1-1	TGTGCCAGTATCCGACAGGGAAACACTGAAGCTTTCTTT	CASIRQGNTEAFF
TRBV7-9	TRBD1	many	TRBJ1-2	TGTGCCAGCAGCTTATTACAGGGGGGACTTCAACTAAACTATGGCTACACCTTC	CASSLLQGGLQLNYGYTF
TRBV15	NA	NA	TRBJ1-6	TGTGCCACCAGCAGATGGGCAGGGGAATATAATTCACCCCTCCACTTT	CATSRWAGEYNSPLHF
TRBV12-3/TRBV12-4	NA	once	TRBJ2-7	TGTGCAAGCAGAGGGGGATCCTACGAGAAGTACTTC	CASRGGSYEKYF
TRBV7-2	TRBD2	many	TRBJ2-3	TGTGCCAGCAGCTTAGCAAATAGCGGGGGGGCAGATACGCAGTATTTT	CASSLANSGGADTQYF
TRBV10-3	NA	few	TRBJ2-1	TGTGCCATCAGCTACAGGGATGACAATGAGCAGTTCTTC	CAISYRDDNEQFF
TRBV7-6	NA	NA	TRBJ2-3	TGTGCCAGCAGCATGACGGGGGTGGCAGATACGCAGTATTTT	CASSMTGVADTQYF